Following are 18 T cell receptor beta chains from one sample sequenced in a study of shared clonotypes between healthy human individuals. Generated by immunoSEQ multiplex PCR, the TCRdb table keeps only in-frame clones and is missing some. This table holds about 320,000 clones, roughly 84% found once. The sample taken for sequencing was memory CD8+ T cells sorted from blood. Subset noted: CD45RO+ cells pooled with CCR7-negative TemRA cells. These receptors all come from a young man in good health.

This sequence joins TRBV2 and TRBJ1-4; 8 positions agree with TRBD1. The CDR3 spans 15 residues. CDR1 is SNHLY and CDR2 is FYNNEI in the germline V gene. V dropped 4 bases and J dropped 8; count of bases not matched to a gene: 9. This CDR3 reads CASSGETGDYEKLFF. The DNA for the CDR3 is TGTGCCAGCAGTGGAGAGACAGGGGATTACGAAAAACTGTTTTTT.

This sequence joins TRBV12-2 and TRBJ1-6. TRBV12-2 is a pseudogene segment. This CDR3 contains 18 residues. The CDR3 loop is CASRLAGDRSSYNSPLHF. The CDR3 DNA sequence: TGTGCAAGTCGCTTAGCCGGGGACCGGAGCTCCTATAATTCACCCCTCCACTTT.

This chain connects TRBV18 to TRBJ1-2, with 9 bases aligning to TRBD1. CDR3 length: 15 amino acids. The V gene end was trimmed by 5 bases and the J gene end by 5 bases; junction bases not matched to a gene: 9. Germline loops: CDR1 KGHSH, CDR2 LQKENI. CDR3 loop: CASSGPPGQGYGYTF. CDR3 in DNA: TGTGCCAGCTCAGGACCTCCGGGACAGGGTTATGGCTACACCTTC.

The chain combines TRBV4-1 with TRBJ1-5; no clear D gene. The germline gives CDR1 MGHRA, CDR2 YSYEKL. CDR3 length equals 13 residues. Trimming removed 3 bases from V and 10 bases from J, with 13 bases in between. The CDR3 DNA sequence: TGCGCCAGCAGCCAGGAAGCCCCGGAACCCCAGCATTTT. It encodes CASSQEAPEPQHF.

This chain joins TRBV28 and TRBJ1-3; D is possibly TRBD1 (6 bases). Germline lookup yields CDR1 MDHEN and CDR2 SYDVKM. Trimming shortened V by 9 bases and J by 2 bases, and 11 bases separated the two germline ends. The CDR3 runs 13 residues. The CDR3 sequence: CASRDIPGNTIYF. The CDR3 coding sequence is TGTGCCAGTCGGGACATACCTGGAAACACCATATATTTT.

This chain's CDR3 is CASSRGPRGPWAPGELFF. The CDR3 DNA reads TGCGCCAGCAGCCGGGGACCGAGGGGGCCGTGGGCTCCCGGGGAGCTGTTTTTT. V usage is TRBV5-1 and J usage is TRBJ2-2; TRBD1 aligns across 7 bases. Germline V gene lookup returns CDR1 SGHRS and CDR2 YFSETQ. Trimming cost V 4 bases and J 6 bases; bases outside gene matches: 18. CDR3 size: 18 residues. Together with reference TRBV5-1 and TRBJ2-2, the CDR3 gives the full variable domain: KAGVTQTPRYLIKTRGQQVTLSCSPISGHRSVSWYQQTPGQGLQFLFEYFSETQRNKGNFPGRFSGRQFSNSRSEMNVSTLELGDSALYLCASSRGPRGPWAPGELFFGEGSRLTVL.

This clone has a count of ten or more. V usage is TRBV7-9 and J usage is TRBJ1-1; tentatively, D is TRBD1 (5 bases). The CDR3 runs to 13 residues. V lost 5 bases, J lost 10 bases, and 17 bases lay in between. CDR1 and CDR2 from the germline V gene are SEHNR and FQNEAQ (reference sequence). The CDR3 here is CASSPNSGGAAFF. The CDR3 DNA follows: TGTGCCAGCAGCCCCAATTCGGGTGGGGCAGCTTTCTTT.

The chain combines TRBV27 with TRBJ1-2; D is uncertain. This CDR3 has 13 amino acids. V lost 8 bases and J 8 bases, leaving 18 bases between the germline ends. CDR1 MNHEY and CDR2 SMNVEV come from the germline V gene (reference sequence). CDR3 loop: CASRPRSVGGYTF. CDR3 nucleotides: TGTGCCAGCCGCCCCAGGTCGGTGGGAGGCTACACCTTC.

The genes are TRBV29-1 and TRBJ2-2; TRBD1 matches 10 bases. Germline CDR1 SQVTM, CDR2 ANQGSEA. The CDR3 runs to 17 residues. V lost 6 bases, J lost 2 bases, and 12 bases stayed unmatched. CDR3 sequence reads: CSVWGTGDGLNTGELFF. The DNA of the CDR3 is TGCAGCGTCTGGGGGACAGGGGATGGACTTAACACCGGGGAGCTGTTTTTT.

This rearrangement joins TRBV29-1 to TRBJ2-2; perhaps D is TRBD1 or TRBD2 (5 bases each). CDR3 size: 14 residues. Germline loops: CDR1 SQVTM, CDR2 ANQGSEA. V gave up 3 bases and J gave up 5 bases, with 13 bases separating them. The CDR3 region is CSVESGAGTGELFF. As DNA, the CDR3 is TGCAGCGTTGAGTCCGGGGCTGGGACCGGGGAGCTGTTTTTT.

The chain links TRBV10-3 to TRBJ2-1; 11 bases match TRBD2. The CDR3 spans 12 residues. In germline, CDR1 is ENHRY, CDR2 SYGVKD. With V trimmed by 10 bases and J by 5 bases, 1 base remained unmatched. Written as DNA, the CDR3 is TGTGCCAGTAGCGGGGGGGACAATGAGCAGTTCTTC. It encodes CASSGGDNEQFF.

V gene TRBV5-1 combines with J gene TRBJ2-7; D is unresolved. CDR1 is SGHRS, CDR2 YFSETQ, per germline. The V gene lost 0 bases and the J gene lost 0 bases, with 7 bases spanning the gap. This CDR3 is 14 amino acids long. The CDR3: CASSLGWDSYEQYF. CDR3 nucleotide sequence: TGCGCCAGCAGCTTGGGCTGGGACTCCTACGAGCAGTACTTC.

The CDR3 sequence is CASSPDGTGIYEQYF. The DNA of the CDR3 is TGTGCCAGCTCACCAGACGGGACAGGGATATACGAGCAGTACTTC. The chain recombines TRBV18 with TRBJ2-7; 9 bases match TRBD1. The germline V gene encodes CDR1 KGHSH and CDR2 LQKENI. The CDR3 totals 15 residues. V trimming: 2 bases; J trimming: 4 bases; junction bases outside the gene matches: 6.

This rearrangement joins TRBV2 to TRBJ1-6, with TRBD1 matching over 10 bases. After removal of 5 bases from V and 6 bases from J, the junction contained 7 bases not matched to a gene. The CDR3 consists of 16 residues. Germline V CDR1 and CDR2: SNHLY, FYNNEI. CDR3 amino acids: CASSSRDRGGNSPLHF. The CDR3 DNA reads as TGTGCCAGCAGTTCACGGGACAGGGGTGGTAATTCACCCCTCCACTTT.

The chain employs TRBV7-9 and TRBJ1-3, with D uncertain. V was trimmed by 0 bases and J by 7 bases, leaving 10 bases between them. CDR1 and CDR2 (germline): SEHNR, FQNEAQ (reference sequence). The CDR3 is 14 amino acids. The CDR3 DNA sequence: TGTGCCAGCAGCTTAGCAACTTTATGGAACACCATATATTTT. It specifies CASSLATLWNTIYF.

The rearrangement joins TRBV10-1 to TRBJ2-3, with 10 nucleotides matching TRBD2. The junction had 11 bases not matched to a gene; V was cut back by 5 bases and J by 0 bases. The length of the CDR3 is 18 residues. The germline V gene encodes CDR1 WNHNN and CDR2 SYGVQD (reference sequence). This CDR3 reads CASSLTSGNGVSTDTQYF. CDR3 coding DNA: TGCGCCAGCAGTCTCACTAGCGGGAATGGTGTTAGCACAGATACGCAGTATTTT.

The gene calls are TRBV27 and TRBJ2-5; 10 bases are shared with TRBD2. V gave up 3 bases and J gave up 4 bases; unmatched junction bases: 5. The CDR3 has 15 residues. Germline CDR1 and CDR2: MNHEY and SMNVEV (reference sequence). The CDR3 region is CASSFKRGGPETQYF. The CDR3 DNA follows: TGTGCCAGCAGTTTCAAGCGGGGGGGCCCAGAGACCCAGTACTTC.

The CDR3 coding sequence is TGCGCCAGCAGTGCCACCGCGACAGAACGGAACACTGAAGCTTTCTTT. Translating it yields CASSATATERNTEAFF. This chain joins TRBV10-2 and TRBJ1-1; weak D call: TRBD1 (5 bases). CDR3 size: 16 residues. Germline V gene lookup returns CDR1 WSHSY and CDR2 SAAADI. V was trimmed by 4 bases and J by 1 base, leaving 16 bases between them.